What follows describes a single TCR beta chain. Its target is unknown. The data derive from a study of T-cell reconstitution after alpha-beta-depleted transplantation in children. The study, taken as a whole, reports: Several hundred expanded graft clones reportedly gave rise to the alpha-beta T cells present about two months after transplant. It was newly produced T cells that mostly accounted for T-cell counts and diversity one year after transplant.

This CDR3 has 13 amino acids. J gave up 1 base and V 5 bases, and 0 bases lay outside the gene matches. The germline CDR1 and CDR2 sequences are DFQATT and SNEGSKA (reference sequence). TCRbeta library preparation incorporated unique molecular identifiers. TCRdb redid the calling of the PCR reads with MiXCR, one entry per CDR3 protein. The data hold about 580,000 distinct CDR3 sequences, with roughly 23% observed a single time. This sequence was found in a boy under two years old who had a stem cell transplant for acute myeloid leukemia, so the T cells may come from the graft donor. The material was PBMCs, mostly from graft donor cells, obtained 360 days after TCRalphabeta/CD19-depleted stem cell transplant. The genes are TRBV20-1 and TRBJ2-7, with 12 bases lining up with TRBD2. Here the CDR3 reads CSAGLAGSYEQYV. In DNA, the CDR3 is TGCAGTGCTGGACTAGCGGGGTCCTACGAGCAGTACGTC.